The 23 T cell receptor beta chains reported below all come from one sample, sequenced in a study of OX40 agonist ivuxolimab in advanced cancers. Clones were read by immunoSEQ multiplex PCR, and TCRdb kept only the in-frame ones, dropping some. The sample contains 53,000 or so clones, roughly 89% of which appear only once. The sequenced sample was CD4+ or CD8+ T cells sorted from blood, obtained in a trial of the OX40 agonist ivuxolimab. All receptors come from an adult with an advanced solid tumor such as melanoma, head and neck, liver or kidney cancer.

This chain joins TRBV5-4 and TRBJ1-6; 8 bases are shared with TRBD1. V shed 4 bases, J shed 10 bases, and the junction held 10 bases outside the gene matches. Germline V gene lookup returns CDR1 SGHNT and CDR2 YYREEE (reference sequence). This CDR3 has 15 amino acids. The CDR3: CASSLMTGEGSPLHF. The DNA for the CDR3 is TGTGCCAGCAGCCTAATGACAGGGGAGGGATCACCCCTCCACTTT.

J is TRBJ2-3 and V is TRBV29-1, with a weak D call TRBD1 (6 bases). The germline V and J ends were trimmed by 2 bases and 6 bases, with 15 bases remaining between them. Germline V lookup: CDR1 SQVTM, CDR2 ANQGSEA. The CDR3 has 14 residues. The CDR3 sequence: CSVEPTGETDTQYF. The CDR3, as DNA: TGCAGCGTTGAACCGACAGGTGAAACGGATACGCAGTATTTT.

V is TRBV5-1 and J is TRBJ1-2; 8 bases are a match to TRBD1. The CDR3 length is 15 residues. Germline lookup yields CDR1 SGHRS and CDR2 YFSETQ. V trimming: 3 bases; J trimming: 2 bases; junction bases outside the gene matches: 6. This chain's CDR3 is CASSSDRAKNYGYTF. CDR3 bases: TGCGCCAGCAGCTCGGACAGGGCGAAGAACTATGGCTACACCTTC.

The chain is built from TRBV29-1 and TRBJ2-3; no clear D. Trimming took 7 bases from V and 0 from J, leaving 20 bases between them. Germline V gene data show CDR1 as SQVTM and CDR2 as ANQGSEA. This CDR3 spans 16 amino acids. CDR3 in amino acids: CSARRPFLTSTDTQYF. The CDR3 nucleotides are TGCAGCGCCCGAAGGCCTTTCCTAACCAGCACAGATACGCAGTATTTT.

This chain uses TRBV30 with TRBJ1-5, with D uncertain. Germline loops: CDR1 GTSNPN, CDR2 SVGIG (reference sequence). This CDR3 spans 13 amino acids. The ends were cut back, 1 base at V and 7 bases at J, with 11 bases in the middle. The CDR3 loop reads CAWSGRSGQPQHF. The DNA of the CDR3 is TGTGCCTGGAGTGGCCGGTCGGGACAGCCCCAGCATTTT.

V is TRBV29-1 and J is TRBJ2-1, with D hard to call. Germline CDR1 is SQVTM and CDR2 is ANQGSEA. The CDR3 sequence is 14 residues long. V lost 0 bases, J lost 12 bases, and 18 bases lay in between. The CDR3 sequence: CSVEDPLVGSLQFF. CDR3 bases: TGCAGCGTTGAAGATCCCCTAGTTGGTTCCCTGCAGTTCTTC.

J is TRBJ1-5 and V is TRBV7-2, with 8 bases matching TRBD1. The germline V gene encodes CDR1 SGHTA and CDR2 FQGNSA. This CDR3 comprises 16 residues. After removal of 2 bases from V and 6 bases from J, the junction contained 9 bases not matched to a gene. The CDR3: CASSLQGAPEFQPQHF. CDR3 DNA: TGTGCCAGCAGCTTACAGGGGGCGCCGGAATTTCAGCCCCAGCATTTT.

The chain's CDR3 is CASSTRGQGNYGYTF. For the CDR3, the DNA is TGTGCCAGTAGTACCCGAGGACAGGGGAACTATGGCTACACCTTC. The rearrangement joins TRBV19 to TRBJ1-2; 9 bases align to TRBD1. J lost 2 bases, V lost 4 bases, and 5 bases had no gene match. Germline lookup yields CDR1 LNHDA and CDR2 SQIVND (reference sequence). The CDR3 loop spans 15 amino acids.

The chain combines TRBV7-3 with TRBJ2-3; 10 bases align to TRBD1. The CDR3 runs 15 residues. Per the germline V gene, CDR1 is SGHTA and CDR2 is FQGTGA. Germline trimming cut 4 bases from V and 4 bases from J; bases unmatched to any gene: 5. The CDR3 protein is CASSSPGQGSDTQYF. The DNA for the CDR3 is TGTGCCAGCAGCTCGCCGGGACAGGGGTCAGATACGCAGTATTTT.

This sequence joins TRBV25-1 and TRBJ1-5; D gene uncertain. CDR1 is MGHDK, CDR2 SYGVNS, per germline. V was clipped by 2 bases and J by 4 bases, with 12 bases between them. The CDR3 spans 15 residues. The DNA of the CDR3 is TGTGCCAGCAGTGAAGGCGGTTGGGGAAATCAGCCCCAGCATTTT. The encoded protein is CASSEGGWGNQPQHF.

The chain employs TRBV7-2 and TRBJ1-1; weak D call: TRBD1 (5 bases). Germline V CDR1 and CDR2: SGHTA, FQGNSA. There are 15 residues in the CDR3. V was clipped by 6 bases and J by 1 base, with 15 bases between them. This chain's CDR3 is CASSLSPGPNTEAFF. CDR3 sequence (DNA): TGTGCCAGCAGTCTGTCTCCAGGGCCGAACACTGAAGCTTTCTTT.

The chain carries TRBV4-2 and TRBJ2-7; D is undetermined. Per germline, CDR1 LGHNA and CDR2 YNFKEQ. The CDR3 is 15 residues long. V was trimmed by 0 bases and J by 10 bases, leaving 19 bases between them. The CDR3 is CASSQDPYGSRNQYF. In nucleotides, the CDR3 is TGTGCCAGCAGCCAAGATCCGTACGGATCGAGGAATCAGTACTTC.

The V gene is TRBV19, the J gene TRBJ1-2; D is ambiguous. CDR3 length: 13 residues. Per germline, CDR1 LNHDA and CDR2 SQIVND (reference sequence). V was clipped by 3 bases and J by 3 bases, with 8 bases between them. The CDR3 loop reads CASSISGHYGYTF. The CDR3 DNA sequence: TGTGCCAGTAGTATTTCCGGGCACTATGGCTACACCTTC.

The chain uses TRBV19 and TRBJ1-5; no clear D. Deletions cut 6 bases from V and 0 bases from J, with 6 bases between. CDR1 is LNHDA and CDR2 is SQIVND in the germline V gene (reference sequence). The CDR3 extends over 13 amino acids. CDR3 sequence reads: CASSPISNQPQHF. CDR3 bases: TGTGCCAGTAGCCCAATTAGCAATCAGCCCCAGCATTTT.

The V and J genes are TRBV7-9 and TRBJ2-7; D tentatively fits TRBD1 or TRBD2 (5 bases each). CDR1 is SEHNR and CDR2 is FQNEAQ in the germline V gene (reference sequence). CDR3 length: 16 residues. Between the trimmed V and J ends, which lost 5 bases and 0 bases, there was a span of 17 bases. CDR3 amino acids: CASSAGWAGSSYEQYF. The CDR3 coding sequence is TGTGCCAGCAGCGCGGGTTGGGCAGGGAGCTCCTACGAGCAGTACTTC.

V is TRBV29-1 and J is TRBJ1-2, with TRBD1 as a possible D gene (5 bases). Trimming took 0 bases from V and 5 from J, leaving 7 bases between them. The CDR3 is 12 amino acids. Germline CDR1 and CDR2: SQVTM and ANQGSEA. The CDR3 sequence is CSVEESGYGYTF. In DNA, the CDR3 is TGCAGCGTTGAAGAATCAGGGTATGGCTACACCTTC. Full variable domain (missing parts from reference TRBV29-1 and TRBJ1-2): SAVISQKPSRDICQRGTSLTIQCQVDSQVTMMFWYRQQPGQSLTLIATANQGSEATYESGFVIDKFPISRPNLTFSTLTVSNMSPEDSSIYLCSVEESGYGYTFGSGTRLTVV.

This clone was picked up one time. The chain's CDR3 is CASSLGYPGNTIYF. In DNA form, the CDR3 reads TGTGCCAGCAGTCTTGGGTATCCTGGAAACACCATATATTTT. V usage is TRBV6-5 and J usage is TRBJ1-3; D is ambiguous. The CDR3 totals 14 residues. Germline V gene sequence: CDR1 MNHEY, CDR2 SVGAGI. The V end lost 5 bases, the J end lost 2 bases, and 10 bases lay between the germline ends.

The rearrangement joins TRBV2 to TRBJ2-7, with D possibly being TRBD2 (6 bases). Trimming left V 2 bases short and J 1 base short, with 12 bases between. The germline CDR1 and CDR2 sequences are SNHLY and FYNNEI. The CDR3 totals 15 residues. CDR3 bases: TGTGCCAGCAGTGAAATGGGGGGAATTTCCTACGAGCAGTACTTC. It is translated as CASSEMGGISYEQYF.

The V and J genes are TRBV27 and TRBJ1-5; no clear D gene. The CDR3 spans 14 residues. Germline CDR1 MNHEY, CDR2 SMNVEV (reference sequence). The V end was cut by 6 bases, the J end by 9 bases, with 18 bases between. The CDR3 loop reads CASSRSVVQGPQHF. Written as DNA, the CDR3 is TGTGCCAGCAGCCGCTCGGTGGTACAAGGGCCCCAGCATTTT.

V is TRBV7-2 and J is TRBJ2-7, with D tentatively TRBD2 (7 bases). This CDR3 has 15 amino acids. V lost 5 bases and J 2 bases, leaving 16 bases between the germline ends. Germline loops: CDR1 SGHTA, CDR2 FQGNSA. In DNA form, the CDR3 reads TGTGCCAGCAGCCAAGGGGGGGACCCAGCCTACGAGCAGTACTTC. Its protein product is CASSQGGDPAYEQYF.

The chain has TRBV9 and TRBJ2-1; 9 bases fit TRBD2. Per the germline V gene, CDR1 is SGDLS and CDR2 is YYNGEE. The CDR3 covers 18 residues. V shed 4 bases and J 0 bases; nucleotides not matched to a gene: 11. This chain's CDR3 is CASSQGGASGTSYNEQFF. The DNA of the CDR3 is TGTGCCAGCAGCCAAGGAGGGGCTAGCGGGACCTCCTACAATGAGCAGTTCTTC.

This clone appeared a few times. The J gene is TRBJ1-2, the V gene TRBV14; tentative D call: TRBD1 (5 bases). Germline V lookup: CDR1 SGHDN, CDR2 FVKESK. The V end was cut by 0 bases, the J end by 4 bases, with 12 bases between. The CDR3 spans 15 residues. The CDR3 protein is CASSQEAGRGYGYTF. The CDR3 nucleotides are TGTGCCAGCAGCCAAGAGGCAGGGAGGGGCTATGGCTACACCTTC. The full variable domain, in which reference TRBV14 and TRBJ1-2 provide the parts outside the CDR3, is EAGVTQFPSHSVIEKGQTVTLRCDPISGHDNLYWYRRVMGKEIKFLLHFVKESKQDESGMPNNRFLAERTGGTYSTLKVQPAELEDSGVYFCASSQEAGRGYGYTFGSGTRLTVV.

V usage is TRBV28 and J usage is TRBJ2-2; D possibly matches TRBD1 or TRBD2 (5 bases each). Trimming cost V 4 bases and J 7 bases, with 16 bases left between them. CDR3 length: 15 residues. Germline V lookup: CDR1 MDHEN, CDR2 SYDVKM. The CDR3 reads CASSSGAGPHGELFF. The CDR3 coding sequence is TGTGCCAGCAGTTCCGGGGCTGGTCCCCACGGGGAGCTGTTTTTT.